The clone carrying this T cell receptor beta chain turned up a few times. The antigen remains undetermined. The sample is drawn from a study of T-cell reconstitution after alpha-beta-depleted transplantation in children. General study points: Counts and diversity of T cells one year after transplant came mostly from newly produced T cells. Several hundred expanded graft clones reportedly were the source of alpha-beta T cells about two months after transplant.

The ends were cut back, 3 bases at V and 4 bases at J, with 16 bases in the middle. The CDR3 is made up of 16 amino acids. Germline lookup yields CDR1 LGHDT and CDR2 YNNKEL (reference sequence). Construction of the TCRbeta library involved unique molecular identifiers. TCRdb reprocessed the PCR reads with MiXCR, giving one entry per CDR3 protein. The sample includes about 510,000 distinct CDR3 sequences, approximately 10% of them seen just once. The chain carries TRBV3-1 and TRBJ2-1; D gene uncertain. Sequencing was performed on PBMCs, mostly from graft donor cells, taken 180 days after TCRalphabeta/CD19-depleted stem cell transplant. This clonotype was sampled from a female patient aged 2-9 years who had a stem cell transplant for aplastic anemia, so the T cells may come from the graft donor. The CDR3 DNA reads as TGTGCCAGCAGCCAGCGTTACGGTTTGGGGTACAATGAGCAGTTCTTC. As protein: CASSQRYGLGYNEQFF.